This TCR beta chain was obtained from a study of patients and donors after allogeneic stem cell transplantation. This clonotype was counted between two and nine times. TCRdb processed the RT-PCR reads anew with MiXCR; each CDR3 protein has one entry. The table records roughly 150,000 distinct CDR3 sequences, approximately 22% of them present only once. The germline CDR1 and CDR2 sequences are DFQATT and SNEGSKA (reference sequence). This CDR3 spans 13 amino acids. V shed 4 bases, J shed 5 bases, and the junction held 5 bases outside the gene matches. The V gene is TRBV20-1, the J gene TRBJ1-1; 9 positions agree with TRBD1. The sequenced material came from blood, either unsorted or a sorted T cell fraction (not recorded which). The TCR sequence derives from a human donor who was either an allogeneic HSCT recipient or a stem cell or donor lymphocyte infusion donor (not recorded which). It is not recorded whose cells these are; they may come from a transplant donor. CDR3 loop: CSANRGRGTEAFF. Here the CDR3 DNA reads TGCAGTGCTAACAGGGGGCGCGGAACTGAAGCTTTCTTT.